The T cell receptor beta chain under discussion was sequenced for a study of cytomegalovirus exposure and HLA in healthy donors listed by TCRdb under 2017. With respect to the entire study: An earlier analysis of some 620 of the donors reported 276 Gb of sequence data and approximately 120 million unique TCR beta sequences obtained from around 170 million T cells. Every discovery cohort repertoire had been produced on one sequencing platform. The number of typed donors differed by locus: about 629-640 for A, B, C, DRB1 and DQB1; roughly 510 for DQA1; 606 for DPA1; and 450 to 480 for DPB1. Donor age, sex, ethnicity and CMV serostatus were compiled together with the repertoire data. Rather than drawing on any new phenotypic data, the later analysis identified candidate immune exposures from TCR beta sequences and the way those sequences occurred across donors. To study patterns of TCR occurrence, a later analysis re-analyzed previously published TCR beta repertoires from several hundred donors and added high-resolution HLA genotyping. On average, about 240,000 unique TCR beta nucleotide sequences were sequenced per donor among some 420 genotyped donors of the cohort, with roughly 18% of those sequences being non-productive. To predict cytomegalovirus infection status, the study combined high-throughput TCR immunosequencing, statistical association of individual TCRs with disease status, and machine learning. Genome-wide SNP genotypes for about 65% of the roughly 670 donors were used in a later genetic analysis, which treated that subset as a discovery cohort. An earlier analysis of roughly 600 of the donors used high-throughput TCR beta sequencing to judge whether each TCR beta V gene segment behaved as functional or pseudogenic. Because of strong linkage in the cohort, five DR-DQ haplotypes were treated as single units for association and clustering. An early release that covered approximately 600 HLA-typed donors contained around 330 gigabases of sequencing data and around 80 million unique TCR sequences. Besides the first cohort of about 730 subjects, a separate validation cohort made up of over 95 different subjects was used. Of the roughly 410 genotyped donors, roughly 76% were placed in the genetic ancestry cluster associated with self-reported Caucasian donors. The study aimed to test whether cataloging public T cell receptors could reveal signatures of past pathogen exposure. HLA typing covered class I and class II loci at four-digit resolution. The T cell repertoires of about 700 subjects were profiled by immunosequencing and related to cytomegalovirus serostatus.

Points the paper makes about the study in general: Several of the top co-occurrence clusters appeared to be linked to parvovirus B19, influenza, CMV and Epstein-Barr virus, according to a later analysis. Some IMGT-functional V segments, including TRBV6-2 and TRBV6-3, could not be told apart with the 87-base-pair reads, so those segments were excluded. HLA typing was unavailable for some donors at each locus, so association tests used only the typed subset. In a later genetic analysis, a missense DCLRE1C variant was associated with V-gene and J-gene trimming of TCR beta chains, and the association was replicated in an independent cohort. CMV serostatus was the only immune exposure information available for the cohort. A later analysis associated about 17,000 TCR beta sequences with specific HLA alleles at a false discovery rate of 0.05. In this cohort, only TCR beta chains were sequenced, and detectable features were limited by the absence of alpha or paired-chain data. The study gave a list of some 150 TCR beta chains associated with cytomegalovirus. Because counts were too low, 15 to 20 rarely observed V segments, including chromosome 9 orphons, were excluded from the earlier analysis of some 540 of the donors. In an earlier analysis of some 640 of the donors, most TCR beta V segments were observed in productive rearrangements about 90% or about 30% of the time, broadly matching IMGT annotations. In a later analysis, HLA-associated TCR beta chains were found to be more clonally expanded and to have lower generation probabilities than equally common non-associated chains. Assigning TCR associations to individual alleles was difficult when HLA alleles, especially DR and DQ, strongly co-occurred. According to the authors, the approach could potentially be generalized to other disease states and immunological phenotypes. Cytomegalovirus status was reported to be diagnosed by the classifier with high specificity and sensitivity in both the original and validation cohorts. A later genetic analysis reported fewer N-insertions in productive TCRs among donors in an Asian-associated ancestry cluster than the roughly 650-donor mean. The presence/absence analyses assumed that sequencing depth was roughly uniform across donors, and that assumption may not be true. A cluster of highly shared sequence variants was judged likely to represent a technical artifact of the sequencing pipeline. In a later analysis, most CMV-associated TCR beta chains were found to appear HLA-restricted, with HLA associations seemingly driven largely by CMV exposure. Correlated functional status among segregating V segments might reflect linkage disequilibrium, but an unknown experimental factor could not be ruled out. Three of the identified cytomegalovirus-associated TCR beta chains were confirmed in vitro to be specific for cytomegalovirus antigens. A further reported finding was that TCR beta sequences accurately predicted the HLA-A and HLA-B alleles for most subjects in the first cohort. In a later analysis, the rate of TCR association differed among HLA loci, with DRB1 alleles having the most associated TCRs and HLA-C alleles having the fewest. While some public TCRs were present in many individuals, most TCR sequences turned up only very rarely across donors.

Relative to germline, V is 3 bases shorter and J is 1 base shorter, with 27 bases between their ends. In the germline V gene (reference sequence), CDR1 corresponds to LNHDA and CDR2 to SQIVND. The CDR3 sequence holds 20 residues, the cysteine and phenylalanine included. CDR3 DNA is the only sequence kept; it has 60 bases, read in frame from the first base. The cohort was made up of 666 healthy bone marrow donors. At the time of sampling, every cohort member was nominally healthy, though immune exposures that went unrecorded were likely present. The donor was CMV seropositive and belonged to the group of 250 to 300 seropositive cohort members. A peripheral blood sample was provided by each donor, and peripheral blood mononuclear cells were used for TCR beta sequencing. Genomic DNA was extracted from the blood cell samples with the Qiagen DNeasy Blood Extraction Kit. Receptors were amplified or captured by the immunoSEQ multiplex PCR assay. The multiplex PCR relied on a mix of 60 forward primers for TCR Vbeta segments and 13 reverse primers for TCR Jbeta segments. The CDR3 region of rearranged TCR beta genes was amplified from genomic DNA with a multiplex PCR assay. The Illumina HiSeq System was used to sequence the amplified TCR beta libraries as 87-base-pair reads. Regarding the original processing steps: A later analysis counted approximately 84 million unique TCR beta chains across the 640 or so repertoires, and some 11 million of these chains were shared by at least two donors. Raw reads were error-corrected and collapsed into unique sequences with a nearest-neighbor algorithm that merged closely related sequences to remove PCR and sequencing errors. V, D and J gene segments were assigned by aligning CDR3 sequences to IMGT reference sequences. Each retained sequence needed at least a six-nucleotide match to both a V gene segment and a J gene segment. Rearrangements were called productive when the CDR3 lacked stop codons and stayed in frame with V and J; all others were non-productive. Following IMGT convention, CDR3 was defined as the stretch from the second conserved V-encoded cysteine to the conserved J-encoded phenylalanine. Sequences without an unambiguous match to a single V gene segment were excluded from the earlier analysis of approximately 560 of the donors. An earlier analysis of several hundred of the donors called V segments functional above 56.7% productive rearrangements and segregating when the between-donor standard deviation exceeded 5%. A statistical classification framework was built to diagnose cytomegalovirus status from the catalog of TCR beta chain sequences. A later analysis assigned V and J genes by comparing TCR nucleotide sequences with IMGT/GENE-DB human TR gene sequences. The TCRdist pipeline was used in a later analysis to assign CDR3 sequences and most-parsimonious VDJ recombination scenarios. In a later analysis, each TCR beta chain was defined by its CDR3 amino acid sequence together with its V-gene family, and reads without a unique V-gene family were excluded. To address suspected cross-contamination and a sequencing artifact, a later analysis removed around 600 highly shared, low-generation-probability nucleotide sequences. A later analysis calculated a clonal expansion index for each public chain from normalized within-repertoire ranks of inferred template counts. In a later analysis, generation probabilities were computed with a VDJ recombination model fitted to out-of-frame rearrangements, and the resulting probabilities were checked against IGoR. Hypergeometric tests were used in a later analysis to score TCR-TCR, TCR-HLA and TCR-CMV co-occurrence, with a repertoire-size bias correction applied to the TCR pairs. To estimate false discovery rates, a later analysis permuted the HLA or CMV assignments 20 times. In a later analysis, co-occurring TCRs were grouped with DBSCAN, and TCRdist sequence similarity was added when clustering was performed within HLA-allele-positive subsets. Co-occurrence clustering excluded repertoires with fewer than 30,000 or more than 120,000 public chains, plus five with anomalous nucleotide sharing. Here the immuneACCESS table is served through TCRdb, limited to in-frame sequences with V and J called. Missing clones are a known gap in these copies; in checked studies unresolved V genes cover under half, and the rest lacks a known reason. Clone size and V and J calls were adopted from that table, with D and trimming inferred from the DNA. This sample's table contains more than 40,000 clones. The ten largest account for 26% of the sample.

With regard to this clone: Its antigen is still unknown.

The receptor comes from a man aged 40-49 years in good health and CMV-seropositive. Sequenced material: PBMCs. The V and J genes are TRBV19 and TRBJ1-1; TRBD1 is a weak D gene call, 6 bases matching. The CDR3 protein is CASSIFSEARSGGGNTEAFF. Here is the DNA: TGTGCCAGTAGTATTTTTAGCGAAGCCCGGTCTGGGGGCGGGAACACTGAAGCTTTCTTT.